A selection of T cell receptor beta chains follows, all from one sample in a study of shared clonotypes between healthy human individuals. The protocol was immunoSEQ multiplex PCR, while the TCRdb copy is restricted to in-frame clones and leaves out a portion. In the table there are about 460,000 clones, roughly 80% of which are singletons. The specimen sequenced was PBMCs. These receptor sequences come from a woman in her thirties or forties in good health. Some clones in this sample may be carry-over from other donors' samples. CDR3s include the opening cysteine and the closing phenylalanine or tryptophan. The D gene is left open where the match is weak. Expanded clones are given a class, and other clones once, few, many or no size at all.

>14|-|-|TRBV7-2|TRBJ2-1
TGTGCCAGCAGCACTCAAGGACGGTACAATGAGCAGTTCTTC
CASSTQGRYNEQFF
>13|-|-|TRBV14|TRBJ2-1
TGTGCCAGCAGCCAAGACACCTACAATGAGCAGTTCTTC
CASSQDTYNEQFF
>15|once|-|TRBV9|TRBJ2-7
TGTGCCAGCAGCGTAGATAAAGGCCCCTTCTACGAGCAGTACTTC
CASSVDKGPFYEQYF
>15|-|-|TRBV5-1|TRBJ1-3
TGCGCCAGCAGCTTGGAATCAGGGGCTGGAAACACCATATATTTT
CASSLESGAGNTIYF
>12|-|-|TRBV29-1|TRBJ2-1
TGCAGCGTTGGGACTACCTACAATGAGCAGTTCTTC
CSVGTTYNEQFF
>18|-|TRBD1|TRBV7-9|TRBJ1-1
TGTGCCAGCAGCCCACCAGCAGTCGGACAGGTGATGAACACTGAAGCCTTCTTT
CASSPPAVGQVMNTEAFF
>14|-|TRBD1|TRBV4-3|TRBJ2-7
TGCGCCAGCAGCCACGGGACAGATTCCTACGAGCAGTACTTC
CASSHGTDSYEQYF
>12|-|-|TRBV11-2|TRBJ2-5
TGTGCCAGCAGCTCCCCTCAAGAGACCCAGTACTTC
CASSSPQETQYF
>14|few|TRBD2|TRBV25-1|TRBJ2-7
TGTGCCAGCAGTGAATCACCTAGCGGCTACGAGCAGTACTTC
CASSESPSGYEQYF
>15|-|-|TRBV7-3|TRBJ2-2
TGTGCCAGCAGCTCAGCCCCGGGATTCACCGGGGAGCTGTTTTTT
CASSSAPGFTGELFF
>15|-|TRBD2|TRBV15|TRBJ2-1
TGTGCCACCAGCAGATATAGCGGGAGACACAATGAGCAGTTCTTC
CATSRYSGRHNEQFF
>15|-|-|TRBV7-9|TRBJ2-2
TGTGCCAGCAGCTTACTTAGTGGTTCATCCGGGGAGCTGTTTTTT
CASSLLSGSSGELFF
>13|-|-|TRBV18|TRBJ1-5
TGTGCCAGCTCCGAAAATAGCAATCAGCCCCAGCATTTT
CASSENSNQPQHF
>14|-|TRBD1|TRBV19|TRBJ1-4
TGTGCCAGTACCATGGACAGGGGGCGGCAAAAACTGTTTTTT
CASTMDRGRQKLFF
>15|many|TRBD2|TRBV14|TRBJ2-1
TGTGCCAGCAGCGGAAGGGGACTAGCGTCGAATGAGCAGTTCTTC
CASSGRGLASNEQFF
>15|-|TRBD2|TRBV7-2|TRBJ2-7
TGTGCCAGCAGCTTGAGGACTAGCGGTTCCTACGAGCAGTACTTC
CASSLRTSGSYEQYF
>16|-|-|TRBV28|TRBJ2-5
TGTGCCAGCAGTTCATATGACGGTGGAACGTTGGAGACCCAGTACTTC
CASSSYDGGTLETQYF
>14|many|-|TRBV5-4|TRBJ2-2
TGTGCCAGCAGCTTGGGACAGAACACCGGGGAGCTGTTTTTT
CASSLGQNTGELFF
>14|-|TRBD1|TRBV4-2|TRBJ1-1
TGTGCCAGCAGCCAAAGGGACAGAAACACTGAAGCTTTCTTT
CASSQRDRNTEAFF
>14|-|-|TRBV28|TRBJ2-7
TGTGCCAGCAGGTCCGGGACACTCTCCTACGAGCAGTACTTC
CASRSGTLSYEQYF
>15|few|-|TRBV28|TRBJ1-5
TGTGCCAGCAGTTTAACAGGGCCTAGCAATCAGCCCCAGCATTTT
CASSLTGPSNQPQHF
>17|-|TRBD1|TRBV5-4|TRBJ1-4
TGTGCCAGCAGCGACTTCCGCTCCGGGACAGCGAATGAAAAACTGTTTTTT
CASSDFRSGTANEKLFF
>14|-|-|TRBV19|TRBJ1-3
TGTGCCAGTACCCGGGGGGGCTCTGGAAACACCATATATTTT
CASTRGGSGNTIYF
>13|-|-|TRBV27|TRBJ1-1
TGTGCCAGCAGTTTAGCCTCCATCACTGAAGCTTTCTTT
CASSLASITEAFF
>11|-|-|TRBV12-5|TRBJ2-5
TGTGCTAGTGGTTTTGGAGAGACCCAGTACTTC
CASGFGETQYF
>16|-|-|TRBV7-9|TRBJ1-4
TGTGCCAGCAGCGCCCCCAGCAGGGGCGCTAATGAAAAACTGTTTTTT
CASSAPSRGANEKLFF
>17|-|TRBD1|TRBV28|TRBJ2-5
TGTGCCAGCAGTTCCCCGACAGGGAAACCCCTCCGGGAGACCCAGTACTTC
CASSSPTGKPLRETQYF
>12|-|-|TRBV28|TRBJ1-5
TGTGCCAGCAGGAATAGCAATCAGCCCCAGCATTTT
CASRNSNQPQHF
>14|-|-|TRBV5-1|TRBJ2-7
TGCGCCAGCAGCCCGAGTGCAGACGGTTACGAGCAGTACTTC
CASSPSADGYEQYF
>16|-|TRBD2|TRBV4-3|TRBJ2-7
TGCGCCAGCAGCCAAGGTTGGGCGGGAGGAGTCTACGAGCAGTACTTC
CASSQGWAGGVYEQYF
>12|-|-|TRBV29-1|TRBJ1-1
TGCAGCGTTGTCAGGGGAGGCACTGAAGCTTTCTTT
CSVVRGGTEAFF
>17|-|-|TRBV29-1|TRBJ1-4
TGCAGCGTTGAAGGAGCCGGGGCGGGCGCAACTAATGAAAAACTGTTTTTT
CSVEGAGAGATNEKLFF
>16|-|TRBD1|TRBV15|TRBJ2-7
TGTGCCACCAGCAGAGATCTCGGACAGGGGCGGAACGAGCAGTACTTC
CATSRDLGQGRNEQYF
>13|-|-|TRBV30|TRBJ2-3
TGTGCCTGGAGTCTCTTCGAGGCAGATACGCAGTATTTT
CAWSLFEADTQYF
>11|-|-|TRBV20-1|TRBJ2-7
TGCAGTGCTAGATTAGGTTACGAGCAGTACTTC
CSARLGYEQYF
>14|-|-|TRBV9|TRBJ2-4
TGTGCCAGCAGCCCTGGGGTAGCCAAAAACATTCAGTACTTC
CASSPGVAKNIQYF
>12|-|-|TRBV5-6|TRBJ1-1
TGTGCCAGCAACTTATTTGACACTGAAGCTTTCTTT
CASNLFDTEAFF
>16|-|-|TRBV5-4|TRBJ2-3
TGTGCCAGCTCTCTGGGCGGGGCTAGGGGCGCAGATACGCAGTATTTT
CASSLGGARGADTQYF
>14|few|-|TRBV19|TRBJ1-2
TGTGCCAGTAGTATTGGACAGCCTAACTATGGCTACACCTTC
CASSIGQPNYGYTF
>16|-|TRBD2|TRBV5-1|TRBJ2-1
TGCGCCAGCAGAGATCCTAGCGGGACGATCTACAATGAGCAGTTCTTC
CASRDPSGTIYNEQFF
>17|-|TRBD1|TRBV18|TRBJ1-5
TGTGCCAGCTCACCCGACCGGGGGACAGTGGGCAATCAGCCCCAGCATTTT
CASSPDRGTVGNQPQHF
>18|few|TRBD1|TRBV7-9|TRBJ2-2
TGTGCCAGCAGCTCTCGACAGGGTATTACTACGAACACCGGGGAGCTGTTTTTT
CASSSRQGITTNTGELFF